Here is one T cell receptor (beta chain) with its context. These data originate in a study of cytomegalovirus exposure and HLA in healthy donors. The study ran its PCR with 60 Vbeta and 13 Jbeta primers. Measured with immunoSEQ multiplex PCR; TCRdb has only the in-frame clones, and not every one. This table has fewer than 250,000 clones, approximately 90% appearing once. The sample consisted of PBMCs. The sequence came from a boy aged 2 to 9 in good health and CMV-seronegative.

The CDR3, as DNA: TGTGCCAGCAGTGAAGCGGACGGGTTAGGGGGTGGCCCCCAGCATTTT. Translation: CASSEADGLGGGPQHF. The rearrangement joins TRBV6-1 to TRBJ1-5; a weak D match, TRBD1 (6 bases). CDR3 length: 16 residues. The ends were cut back, 0 bases at V and 10 bases at J, with 19 bases in the middle. Looked up from germline, CDR1 is MNHNS and CDR2 is SASEGT.